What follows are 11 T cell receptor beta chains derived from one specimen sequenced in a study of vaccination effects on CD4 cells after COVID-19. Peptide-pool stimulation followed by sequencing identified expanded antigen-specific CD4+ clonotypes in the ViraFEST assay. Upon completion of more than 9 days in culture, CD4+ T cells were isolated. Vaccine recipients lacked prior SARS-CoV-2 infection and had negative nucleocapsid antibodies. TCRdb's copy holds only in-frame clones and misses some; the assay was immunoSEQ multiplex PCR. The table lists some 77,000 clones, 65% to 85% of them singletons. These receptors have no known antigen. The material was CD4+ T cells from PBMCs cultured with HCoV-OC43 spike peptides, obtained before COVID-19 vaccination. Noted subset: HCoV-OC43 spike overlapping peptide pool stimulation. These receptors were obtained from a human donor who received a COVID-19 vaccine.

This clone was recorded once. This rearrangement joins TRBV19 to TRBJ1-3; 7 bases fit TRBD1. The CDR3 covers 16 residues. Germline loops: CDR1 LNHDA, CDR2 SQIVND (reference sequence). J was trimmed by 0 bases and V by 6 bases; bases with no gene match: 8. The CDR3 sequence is CASSRGQRFSGNTIYF. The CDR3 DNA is TGTGCCAGTAGCCGGGGACAGCGATTCTCTGGAAACACCATATATTTT.

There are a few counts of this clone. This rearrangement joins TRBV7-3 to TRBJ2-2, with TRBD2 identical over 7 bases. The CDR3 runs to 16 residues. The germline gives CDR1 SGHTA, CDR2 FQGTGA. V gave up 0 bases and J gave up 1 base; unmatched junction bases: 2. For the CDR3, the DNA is TGTGCCAGCAGCTTAACGGGGGGGGAGAACACCGGGGAGCTGTTTTTT. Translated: CASSLTGGENTGELFF.

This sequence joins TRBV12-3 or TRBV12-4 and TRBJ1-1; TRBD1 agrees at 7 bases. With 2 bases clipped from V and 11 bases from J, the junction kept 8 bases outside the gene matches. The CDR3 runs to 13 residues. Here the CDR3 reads CASSLIEGASAFF. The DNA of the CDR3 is TGTGCCAGCAGTTTAATTGAGGGGGCAAGTGCTTTCTTT.

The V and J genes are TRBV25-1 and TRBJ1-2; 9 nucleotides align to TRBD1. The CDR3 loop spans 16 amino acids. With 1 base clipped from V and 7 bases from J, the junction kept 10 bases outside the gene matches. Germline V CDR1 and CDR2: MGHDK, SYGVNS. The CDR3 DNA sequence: TGTGCCAGCAGTGAATGGATAGGGGGACAGGGTTCTGGCTACACCTTC. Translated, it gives CASSEWIGGQGSGYTF.

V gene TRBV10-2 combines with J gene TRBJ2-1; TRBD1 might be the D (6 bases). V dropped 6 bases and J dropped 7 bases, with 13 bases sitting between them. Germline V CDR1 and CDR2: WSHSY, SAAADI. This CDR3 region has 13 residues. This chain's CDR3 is CASRWAGVNEQFF. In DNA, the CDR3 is TGCGCCAGCAGGTGGGCAGGGGTGAATGAGCAGTTCTTC.

The DNA of the CDR3 is TGTGCCAGCAGCCGGGGACAGGTTGATCAACAGCCCCAGCATTTT. Translating gives CASSRGQVDQQPQHF. J is TRBJ1-5 and V is TRBV3-1 (or the pseudogene TRBV3-2), with TRBD1 identical over 8 bases. Trimming took 4 bases from V and 7 from J; bases not matched to a gene: 9. Per the germline V gene, CDR1 is LGHDT and CDR2 is YNNKEL (reference sequence). This CDR3 region has 15 residues.

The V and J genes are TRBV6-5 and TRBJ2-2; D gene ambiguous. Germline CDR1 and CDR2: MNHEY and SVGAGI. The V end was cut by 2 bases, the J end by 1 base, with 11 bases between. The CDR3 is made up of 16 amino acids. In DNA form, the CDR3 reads TGTGCCAGCAGTTACGGATACTTACTGAACACCGGGGAGCTGTTTTTT. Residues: CASSYGYLLNTGELFF.

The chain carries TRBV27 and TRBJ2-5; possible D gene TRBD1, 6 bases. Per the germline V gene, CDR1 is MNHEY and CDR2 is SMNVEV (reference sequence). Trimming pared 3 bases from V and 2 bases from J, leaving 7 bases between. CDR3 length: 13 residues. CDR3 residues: CASSFRGQETQYF. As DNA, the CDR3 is TGTGCCAGCAGTTTCAGGGGACAAGAGACCCAGTACTTC.

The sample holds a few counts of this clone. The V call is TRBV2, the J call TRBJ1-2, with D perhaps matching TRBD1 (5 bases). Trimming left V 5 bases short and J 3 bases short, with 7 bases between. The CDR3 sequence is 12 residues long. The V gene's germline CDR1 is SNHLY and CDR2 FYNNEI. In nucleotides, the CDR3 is TGTGCCAGCAGTTCAGGGTACTATGGCTACACCTTC. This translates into CASSSGYYGYTF.

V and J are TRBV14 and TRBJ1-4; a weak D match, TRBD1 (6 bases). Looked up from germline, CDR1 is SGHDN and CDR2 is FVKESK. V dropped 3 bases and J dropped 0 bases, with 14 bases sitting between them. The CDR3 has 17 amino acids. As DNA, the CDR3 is TGTGCCAGCAGCCATCCGACAGGAGGAGCAACTAATGAAAAACTGTTTTTT. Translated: CASSHPTGGATNEKLFF.

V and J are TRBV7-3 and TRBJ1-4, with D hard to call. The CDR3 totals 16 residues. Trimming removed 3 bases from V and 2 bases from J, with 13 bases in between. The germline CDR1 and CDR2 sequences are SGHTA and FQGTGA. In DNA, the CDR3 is TGTGCCAGCAGCTTCTCCGGGCCCCTGACTAATGAAAAACTGTTTTTT. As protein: CASSFSGPLTNEKLFF.